Each of the 32 T cell receptor beta chains below was sequenced from the same sample in a study of regulatory T cells in long-lasting Graves disease. With iRepertoire HTBI primers and Arm-PCR of CDR3 regions, TCR beta libraries were built. MiXCR, applied by TCRdb to the multiplex PCR reads, yields one record per CDR3 protein. This sample carries approximately 230,000 distinct CDR3 sequences, about 17% of them seen once, and the ten largest clones take approximately 20%. The time point was: newly diagnosed GD, antithyroid drugs for less than 3 months. Generation of the TCR library employed RNA extracted from PBMCs. The sample consisted of peripheral blood mononuclear cells (PBMCs), taken at new diagnosis, from a patient treated with antithyroid drugs. These receptors were taken from a female donor with Graves disease.

This clonotype has at least ten counts. This chain connects TRBV27 to TRBJ2-1, with 7 bases aligning to TRBD2. CDR3 length equals 17 residues. V was pared by 4 bases and J by 1 base, with 10 bases of the junction left unmatched. CDR1 and CDR2 from the germline V gene are MNHEY and SMNVEV (reference sequence). This chain's CDR3 is CASSSRQRDWSYNEQFF. In nucleotides, the CDR3 is TGTGCCAGCAGTTCCCGCCAGCGGGACTGGTCCTACAATGAGCAGTTCTTC.

This clonotype was seen a handful of times. The genes are TRBV11-1 and TRBJ2-7; 15 bases align to TRBD2. CDR1 is SGHAT, CDR2 FQDESV, per germline (reference sequence). CDR3 size: 18 residues. V trimming: 5 bases; J trimming: 4 bases; junction bases outside the gene matches: 12. As DNA, the CDR3 is TGTGCCAGCAGCCCACCCCGGACTAGCGGGAGGGCCGGGTACGAGCAGTACTTC. It specifies CASSPPRTSGRAGYEQYF.

The rearrangement links TRBV10-3 to TRBJ2-5; the D is unclear. CDR1 is ENHRY, CDR2 SYGVKD, per germline. The CDR3 runs 14 residues. Trimming stripped 3 bases from V and 2 bases from J, with 10 bases between. This CDR3 reads CAISEPENQETQYF. The CDR3, as DNA: TGTGCCATCAGTGAACCGGAGAATCAAGAGACCCAGTACTTC.

The chain carries TRBV5-1 and TRBJ2-2; D uncertain. CDR1 is SGHRS, CDR2 YFSETQ, per germline. The CDR3 is made up of 15 amino acids. V lost 0 bases, J lost 1 base, and 7 bases lay in between. In DNA form, the CDR3 reads TGCGCCAGCAGCTTGGGTTCTTTGAACACCGGGGAGCTGTTTTTT. The encoded protein is CASSLGSLNTGELFF. Based on the CDR3 plus reference TRBV5-1 and TRBJ2-2, the full variable domain is KAGVTQTPRYLIKTRGQQVTLSCSPISGHRSVSWYQQTPGQGLQFLFEYFSETQRNKGNFPGRFSGRQFSNSRSEMNVSTLELGDSALYLCASSLGSLNTGELFFGEGSRLTVL.

Ten or more counts support this clonotype. The chain employs TRBV3-1 and TRBJ1-1, with TRBD1 as a possible D gene (6 bases). This CDR3 spans 13 amino acids. V was shortened by 8 bases and J by 3 bases, with 13 bases between the two germline ends. Germline CDR1 LGHDT, CDR2 YNNKEL (reference sequence). The CDR3: CASSLQGYTEAFF. The CDR3 DNA is TGTGCCAGCTCCCTTCAGGGGTACACTGAAGCTTTCTTT.

J is TRBJ2-3 and V is TRBV27, with D unclear. Trimming took off 5 bases at V and 6 bases at J, with 12 bases between the two ends. The length of the CDR3 is 13 residues. Germline CDR1 and CDR2: MNHEY and SMNVEV (reference sequence). CDR3 residues: CASSLRVGDTQYF. The CDR3 region has the DNA TGTGCCAGCAGTCTAAGGGTCGGGGATACGCAGTATTTT.

In its sample, this clonotype was seen many times. CDR3 region: CASSLGLGFPPIQYF. Here the CDR3 DNA reads TGTGCCAGCAGCTTAGGACTGGGTTTTCCACCCATTCAGTACTTC. This chain uses TRBV7-2 with TRBJ2-4, with D unclear. The germline V gene encodes CDR1 SGHTA and CDR2 FQGNSA. CDR3 size: 15 residues. Trimming stripped 1 base from V and 9 bases from J, with 16 bases between.

With regard to this clonotype: A far more abundant clone sits one base away, making this likely a read error. The chain is built from TRBV11-3 and TRBJ1-4; perhaps TRBD1 as D (5 bases). The germline CDR1 and CDR2 sequences are SGHNT and YENEEA. There are 16 residues in the CDR3. The ends were cut back, 6 bases at V and 0 bases at J, with 14 bases in the middle. The CDR3 nucleotides read TGTGCCAGCAGTCCACAGGAGGCTGCAACTAATGAAAAACTGTTTTTT. Its translation: CASSPQEAATNEKLFF.

This clonotype was detected ten times or more. The chain recombines TRBV10-2 with TRBJ1-2; 8 bases are shared with TRBD1. The CDR3 spans 12 residues. The V segment lost 7 bases and the J segment 5 bases; nucleotides outside the gene matches: 3. Germline V gene data show CDR1 as WSHSY and CDR2 as SAAADI. The CDR3: CASNDRGYGYTF. In DNA form, the CDR3 reads TGCGCCAGCAATGACAGGGGATATGGCTACACCTTC.

This clonotype was counted at least ten times. The chain links TRBV20-1 to TRBJ2-1, with D perhaps TRBD2 (6 bases). Trimming stripped 3 bases from V and 4 bases from J, with 13 bases between. Germline-derived CDR1 and CDR2 are DFQATT and SNEGSKA (reference sequence). The CDR3 spans 14 residues. The CDR3 DNA reads as TGCAGTGCTAGTAGCTTAGCGGCTTACAATGAGCAGTTCTTC. Translated: CSASSLAAYNEQFF.

In this sample, this clonotype turned up a few times. The chain employs TRBV13 and TRBJ2-3; D is undetermined. Trimming cost V 0 bases and J 3 bases, with 7 bases left between them. Germline V gives CDR1 PRHDT, CDR2 FYEKMQ (reference sequence). The CDR3 is 14 amino acids. CDR3 in DNA: TGTGCCAGCAGCTTAGGGGACGGGACAGATACGCAGTATTTT. Amino acid sequence: CASSLGDGTDTQYF.

This clonotype came up many times. In DNA, the CDR3 is TGCAGTGCTAGAGCGGGATCCTTGAACACTGAAGCTTTCTTT. Amino acids: CSARAGSLNTEAFF. The chain employs TRBV20-1 and TRBJ1-1; D remains ambiguous. The CDR3 is 14 amino acids. Trimming took off 1 base at V and 0 bases at J, with 9 bases between the two ends. Germline V gene data show CDR1 as DFQATT and CDR2 as SNEGSKA (reference sequence).

In its sample, this clonotype was seen many times. The chain is built from TRBV12-3 or TRBV12-4 and TRBJ1-5; D unresolved. CDR3 length: 14 amino acids. Trimming shortened V by 1 base and J by 3 bases, and 7 bases separated the two germline ends. The CDR3 region is CASSLEWDNQPQHF. CDR3 bases: TGTGCCAGCAGTTTAGAATGGGACAATCAGCCCCAGCATTTT.

Ten or more counts support this clonotype. V and J are TRBV15 and TRBJ2-3; 9 positions match TRBD1. Germline values: CDR1 LNHNV, CDR2 YYDKDF (reference sequence). CDR3 length: 16 amino acids. V lost 4 bases to trimming and J lost 0 bases; unmatched junction nucleotides: 5. CDR3 sequence: CATSTGQGYSTDTQYF. The CDR3, as DNA: TGTGCCACCAGCACCGGACAGGGGTATAGCACAGATACGCAGTATTTT.

This clonotype was observed many times. J is TRBJ2-7 and V is TRBV6-2 or TRBV6-3; D assignment may be TRBD1 or TRBD2 (5 bases each). The CDR3 loop spans 20 amino acids. Germline lookup yields CDR1 MNHEY and CDR2 SVGEGT. The ends were cut back, 2 bases at V and 4 bases at J, with 30 bases in the middle. For the CDR3, the DNA is TGTGCCAGCAGTTACCCCCGACGGGGACGGGCCCCGTCTCTGGTGTACGAGCAGTACTTC. The encoded protein is CASSYPRRGRAPSLVYEQYF.

Written as DNA, the CDR3 is TGCGCCAGCAGCCAACTGAGAGAGAACACCGGGGAGCTGTTTTTT. It codes for CASSQLRENTGELFF. The chain uses TRBV4-3 and TRBJ2-2; D remains unclear. V was clipped by 2 bases and J by 1 base, with 8 bases between them. CDR3 length: 15 amino acids. From germline, CDR1 is LGHNA and CDR2 YSLEER.

Ten or more counts support this clonotype. The chain recombines TRBV27 with TRBJ2-1, with a possible D match to TRBD2 (6 bases). CDR1 MNHEY and CDR2 SMNVEV come from the germline V gene (reference sequence). CDR3 length: 15 amino acids. V was trimmed by 3 bases and J by 6 bases, leaving 15 bases between them. CDR3: CASSFMWGVLNEQFF. The CDR3 coding sequence is TGTGCCAGCAGTTTTATGTGGGGGGTCCTCAATGAGCAGTTCTTC.

The V and J genes are TRBV11-1 and TRBJ1-2; D gene unclear. Trimming took off 2 bases at V and 6 bases at J, with 13 bases between the two ends. The germline CDR1 and CDR2 sequences are SGHAT and FQDESV (reference sequence). CDR3 length: 14 residues. CDR3 residues: CASSLSRVQHGYTF. The CDR3 region has the DNA TGTGCCAGCAGCTTATCGCGGGTGCAGCATGGCTACACCTTC. The variable domain in full, with the rest retrieved from reference TRBV11-1 and TRBJ1-2, is EAEVAQSPRYKITEKSQAVAFWCDPISGHATLYWYRQILGQGPELLVQFQDESVVDDSQLPKDRFSAERLKGVDSTLKIQPAELGDSAMYLCASSLSRVQHGYTFGSGTRLTVV.

The CDR3 spells CASSLGYETGELFF. In nucleotides, the CDR3 is TGTGCCAGCAGCTTAGGATACGAAACCGGGGAGCTGTTTTTT. The V gene is TRBV11-2, the J gene TRBJ2-2; D call uncertain. This CDR3 spans 14 amino acids. The germline CDR1 and CDR2 sequences are SGHAT and FQNNGV. V was trimmed by 1 base and J by 5 bases, leaving 8 bases between them.

The table lists this clonotype with a few counts. The rearrangement links TRBV11-2 to TRBJ2-2, with 7 bases matching TRBD2. Germline loops: CDR1 SGHAT, CDR2 FQNNGV. Trimming cost V 0 bases and J 1 base; bases outside gene matches: 5. This CDR3 contains 17 residues. CDR3 DNA sequence: TGTGCCAGCAGCTTAGATGTCGCTAGCGGGAACACCGGGGAGCTGTTTTTT. Amino acid sequence: CASSLDVASGNTGELFF.

The genes are TRBV2 and TRBJ2-7, with D perhaps TRBD1 or TRBD2 (5 bases each). Trimming removed 9 bases at V and 3 bases at J, with 15 bases between. The CDR3 has 13 residues. Germline loops: CDR1 SNHLY, CDR2 FYNNEI. Here the CDR3 DNA reads TGTGCCAGTTGCAGAGGGGAATTCTACGAGCAGTACTTC. Translated, it gives CASCRGEFYEQYF.

Ten or more counts support this clonotype. The CDR3 here is CASSQGYAGGSYEQYF. CDR3 DNA: TGTGCCAGCAGCCAAGGTTACGCGGGAGGCTCCTACGAGCAGTACTTC. This sequence joins TRBV3-1 and TRBJ2-7; 8 bases agree with TRBD2. The length of the CDR3 is 16 residues. J gave up 0 bases and V 1 base, and 5 bases lay outside the gene matches. Per germline, CDR1 LGHDT and CDR2 YNNKEL (reference sequence).

There are many counts of this clonotype. This chain connects TRBV11-2 to TRBJ2-3; D is perhaps TRBD2 (6 bases). Trimming took off 0 bases at V and 8 bases at J, with 12 bases between the two ends. CDR1 is SGHAT and CDR2 is FQNNGV in the germline V gene. The CDR3 has 14 amino acids. The CDR3 protein is CASSLEGGAGTQYF. Here the CDR3 DNA reads TGTGCCAGCAGCTTAGAGGGGGGAGCAGGTACGCAGTATTTT.

Worth noting for this clonotype: This may be a read error, as it is one base from a much larger clone. J is TRBJ2-7 and V is TRBV20-1; 7 nucleotides agree with TRBD2. This CDR3 comprises 15 residues. Losses at the gene ends were 0 bases for V and 2 bases for J; bases not matched to a gene: 7. Germline V CDR1 and CDR2: DFQATT, SNEGSKA (reference sequence). CDR3 protein: CSARDGRSGAYEQYF. The DNA for the CDR3 is TGCAGTGCTAGAGATGGCCGAAGCGGGGCCTACGAGCAGTACTTC.

This clonotype was observed many times. This sequence joins TRBV4-1 and TRBJ2-7, with D tentatively TRBD1 (5 bases). Germline V gives CDR1 MGHRA, CDR2 YSYEKL. Trimming cost V 2 bases and J 3 bases, with 11 bases left between them. This CDR3 has 14 amino acids. As DNA, the CDR3 is TGCGCCAGCAGCCAAACCCTCAGGGTCTACGAGCAGTACTTC. It translates to CASSQTLRVYEQYF.

In this sample, this clonotype turned up once. The V gene is TRBV7-9, the J gene TRBJ2-1; D unclear. There are 12 residues in the CDR3. The V end was cut by 2 bases, the J end by 6 bases, with 5 bases between. From germline, CDR1 is SEHNR and CDR2 FQNEAQ (reference sequence). The CDR3 reads CASSLYFNEQFF. DNA of the CDR3: TGTGCCAGCAGCTTATATTTCAATGAGCAGTTCTTC.

This clonotype has a count of ten or more. The rearrangement links TRBV29-1 to TRBJ1-2, with TRBD1 matching 7 bases. The CDR3 is 12 amino acids. The J segment lost 5 bases and the V segment lost 3 bases, leaving 3 bases of the junction unmatched. The germline gives CDR1 SQVTM, CDR2 ANQGSEA. CDR3 DNA sequence: TGCAGCGTTGAGGAGGGGGCATATGGCTACACCTTC. Protein product: CSVEEGAYGYTF.

This clonotype was picked up a small number of times. A much larger clone differs by one base, so this may be a read error. The chain carries TRBV11-2 and TRBJ2-5; D unresolved. The length of the CDR3 is 17 residues. Per the germline V gene, CDR1 is SGHAT and CDR2 is FQNNGV. CDR3 nucleotide sequence: TGCGCCAGCAGCTTCCCCCTAGTTCAAACGTACCAAGAGACCCAGTACTTC. This sequence encodes CASSFPLVQTYQETQYF.

This clonotype occurred many times. This rearrangement joins TRBV18 to TRBJ2-1; 12 nucleotides line up with TRBD2. The CDR3 covers 19 residues. Unmatched junction bases numbered 15, after V lost 3 bases and J lost 6 bases. Germline lookup yields CDR1 KGHSH and CDR2 LQKENI. In nucleotides, the CDR3 is TGTGCCAGCTCACCCGACACAACATGGACTAGCGGGATTGGCAATGAGCAGTTCTTC. This codes for CASSPDTTWTSGIGNEQFF.

In the case of this clonotype: With a far larger clone one base away, a read error is the likely cause. This chain joins TRBV7-3 and TRBJ2-4; no clear D gene. The germline V gene has CDR1 SGHTA and CDR2 FQGTGA. This CDR3 is 14 amino acids long. The DNA of the CDR3 is TGTGCCAGCAGCCCCGATTTAGCCGAAAACATTCAGTACTTC. Encoded protein: CASSPDLAENIQYF.

This clonotype was recorded many times. The chain couples TRBV3-1 to TRBJ2-4; D not certain. The germline V and J ends were trimmed by 1 base and 3 bases, with 7 bases remaining between them. The CDR3 consists of 14 residues. Germline CDR1 LGHDT, CDR2 YNNKEL (reference sequence). In nucleotides, the CDR3 is TGTGCCAGCAGCCAAGGTAGACGCAAAAACATTCAGTACTTC. Encoded protein: CASSQGRRKNIQYF.

This clonotype came up many times. J is TRBJ2-2 and V is TRBV24-1; D unresolved. CDR1 is KGHDR, CDR2 SFDVKD, per germline. Trimming removed 4 bases at V and 2 bases at J, with 10 bases between. This CDR3 region has 15 residues. Written as DNA, the CDR3 is TGTGCCACCAGTGAGCGGACCCGAAACACCGGGGAGCTGTTTTTT. Amino acids: CATSERTRNTGELFF.